This TCR beta chain was observed in a study of beta chain features in type 1 diabetes. Study-level background: All samples together contributed more than 90,000,000 sorted cells for examination.

Sorting of CD4+ naive, central memory, regulatory and stem cell-like memory cells was performed via CD45RO/CCR7/CD25/CD127/CD95/CD27. Notes on the study in general: Naive, central memory and Treg TCRB repertoires seemed to resemble each other more closely in patients than they did in healthy donors. Junctions at VDJ sites from type 1 diabetes patients had fewer insertions and more deletions. Type 1 diabetes patients showed a moderate but significant shortening of TCRB CDR3s in all four CD4+ subsets.

This clone has a handful of counts. Antigen: not known. The isolated RNA, all of it, was reverse transcribed, so expressed TCRB transcripts were what got sequenced. The protocol was immunoSEQ multiplex PCR, while the TCRdb copy is restricted to in-frame clones and leaves out a portion. The data contain about 230,000 clones, 16% of them singletons. V was cut by 3 bases and J by 0 bases, with 12 bases left in between. Germline loops: CDR1 SGDLS, CDR2 YYNGEE. The CDR3 runs to 15 residues. What was sequenced was naive CD4+ T cells from blood. V gene TRBV9 combines with J gene TRBJ1-1; D remains ambiguous. This receptor was taken from a man in his thirties or forties with type 1 diabetes. The CDR3 loop reads CASSASPTMNTEAFF. The CDR3 DNA sequence: TGTGCCAGCAGCGCCTCCCCCACAATGAACACTGAAGCTTTCTTT.